What follows are 24 T cell receptor beta chains derived from one specimen sequenced in a study of CDR3 diversity in severe acne. TCRdb called the PCR reads again in MiXCR, with one record for every CDR3 protein. This sample has fewer than 100,000 distinct CDR3 sequences; 51% occur once, and the top ten carry roughly an eighth. Source material: blood. These receptors were taken from a male donor in good health, without acne.

This rearrangement joins TRBV24-1 to TRBJ2-5, with 8 bases that match TRBD1. The DNA matches TRBJ2-1 better at its end, which makes the J call doubtful. This CDR3 has 13 residues. The germline V gene has CDR1 KGHDR and CDR2 SFDVKD. The CDR3 protein is CATSQGARDEQFF. Written as DNA, the CDR3 is TGTGCCACCAGCCAGGGGGCTAGGGATGAGCAGTTCTTC.

This chain connects TRBV2 to TRBJ1-1, with 7 bases fitting TRBD1. Unmatched junction bases numbered 8, after V lost 7 bases and J lost 6 bases. The length of the CDR3 is 13 residues. Germline CDR1 SNHLY, CDR2 FYNNEI. The CDR3 here is CASMRQGRSEAFF. CDR3 DNA sequence: TGTGCCAGCATGAGACAGGGAAGGTCTGAAGCTTTCTTT.

The chain recombines TRBV10-3 with TRBJ1-3; 8 bases align to TRBD1. CDR1 is ENHRY and CDR2 is SYGVKD in the germline V gene. V shed 0 bases and J 3 bases; nucleotides not matched to a gene: 4. The CDR3 is 16 residues long. The CDR3, as DNA: TGTGCCATCAGTGAGTCTCAGGGGGCCGGTGGAAACACCATATATTTT. Translated: CAISESQGAGGNTIYF.

This chain links TRBV2 with TRBJ2-7, with 14 nucleotides matching TRBD2. The V segment lost 5 bases and the J segment 7 bases; nucleotides outside the gene matches: 1. The CDR3 loop spans 13 amino acids. Looked up from germline, CDR1 is SNHLY and CDR2 is FYNNEI. CDR3 protein: CASSWTSGREQYF. The CDR3 region has the DNA TGTGCCAGCAGTTGGACTAGCGGGAGGGAGCAGTACTTC.

Remarks on this clonotype: Germline and junction disagree at one end, which may indicate a read error. This rearrangement joins TRBV25-1 to TRBJ2-7; a possible D gene is TRBD2 (6 bases). Germline CDR1 reads MGHDK; CDR2 reads SYGVNS. This CDR3 is 19 amino acids long. CDR3 sequence: CASSARRGKLERNTGELYF. CDR3 sequence (DNA): TGTGCCAGCAGTGCCCGGCGGGGAAAGCTAGAAAGGAACACCGGGGAGCTGTACTTC.

This clonotype was counted many times. The rearrangement links TRBV19 to TRBJ1-4; TRBD1 matches at 10 bases. This CDR3 has 18 residues. Germline values: CDR1 LNHDA, CDR2 SQIVND (reference sequence). Trimming at V came to 6 bases and at J to 0 bases, leaving 10 bases not matched to a gene. The CDR3 is CASRPRDRGETTNEKLFF. The CDR3 bases are TGTGCCAGTAGGCCCCGGGACAGGGGTGAGACAACTAATGAAAAACTGTTTTTT.

The rearrangement uses TRBV7-8 and TRBJ2-7; maybe TRBD2 (6 bases). The CDR3 is 14 amino acids. The ends were cut back, 8 bases at V and 4 bases at J, with 18 bases in the middle. The germline V gene encodes CDR1 SGHVS and CDR2 FQNEAQ. The DNA of the CDR3 is TGTGCCAGCCAACCCCGACAGCGGGCGTACGAGCAGTACTTC. Its translation: CASQPRQRAYEQYF.

This clonotype was seen at least ten times. The chain recombines TRBV10-2 with TRBJ2-7; 7 bases are shared with TRBD2. The length of the CDR3 is 13 residues. Per germline, CDR1 WSHSY and CDR2 SAAADI. J lost 7 bases, V lost 6 bases, and 9 bases had no gene match. As DNA, the CDR3 is TGCGCCAGCAGCCGGCTAGCGGAGGGGGAGCAGTACTTC. Translation: CASSRLAEGEQYF.

The V gene is TRBV7-9, the J gene TRBJ2-7, with unresolved D. This CDR3 contains 13 residues. Deletions cut 4 bases from V and 6 bases from J, with 13 bases between. Germline CDR1 is SEHNR and CDR2 is FQNEAQ (reference sequence). The CDR3 region has the DNA TGTGCCAGCAGCTACGGTTCCATCTCCGAGCAGTACTTC. Protein product: CASSYGSISEQYF.

This clonotype was found many times. The chain couples TRBV3-1 to TRBJ2-7; D call uncertain. The germline gives CDR1 LGHDT, CDR2 YNNKEL (reference sequence). The CDR3 length is 13 residues. V lost 2 bases and J 0 bases, leaving 5 bases between the germline ends. The CDR3, as DNA: TGTGCCAGCAGCCAACCGGACTCCTACGAGCAGTACTTC. It yields the protein CASSQPDSYEQYF.

V is TRBV15 and J is TRBJ2-7; 9 positions match TRBD1. Trimming removed 1 base from V and 5 bases from J; junction bases left unmatched: 6. Germline V gene sequence: CDR1 LNHNV, CDR2 YYDKDF (reference sequence). There are 15 residues in the CDR3. In DNA, the CDR3 is TGTGCCACCAGCAGAGGGGGACAGGGACGTGACGAGCAGTACTTC. The encoded protein is CATSRGGQGRDEQYF.

The V gene is TRBV28, the J gene TRBJ2-5, with unresolved D. Trimming stripped 6 bases from V and 2 bases from J, with 19 bases between. Per the germline V gene, CDR1 is MDHEN and CDR2 is SYDVKM. The CDR3 is 16 residues long. The CDR3 sequence: CASRPNGPLGQETQYF. The CDR3, as DNA: TGTGCCAGCAGACCAAACGGACCCCTGGGGCAAGAGACCCAGTACTTC.

V gene TRBV7-9 combines with J gene TRBJ2-7; tentative D call: TRBD2 (5 bases). CDR1 and CDR2 from the germline V gene are SEHNR and FQNEAQ (reference sequence). V was clipped by 5 bases and J by 3 bases, with 17 bases between them. The CDR3 is 15 residues long. For the CDR3, the DNA is TGTGCCAGCAGCGTATCCCATACTAGTAGCTACGAGCAGTACTTC. Protein: CASSVSHTSSYEQYF. The whole variable domain, filled in from reference TRBV7-9 and TRBJ2-7, reads DTGVSQNPRHKITKRGQNVTFRCDPISEHNRLYWYRQTLGQGPEFLTYFQNEAQLEKSRLLSDRFSAERPKGSFSTLEIQRTEQGDSAMYLCASSVSHTSSYEQYFGPGTRLTVT.

This clonotype was counted between two and nine times. The chain has TRBV2 and TRBJ1-3; D unclear. V dropped 5 bases and J dropped 3 bases, with 8 bases sitting between them. Germline V CDR1 and CDR2: SNHLY, FYNNEI. This CDR3 contains 13 residues. CDR3 sequence (DNA): TGTGCCAGCAGTACATTTAGTGGAAACACCATATATTTT. Translating gives CASSTFSGNTIYF. Full variable domain (remainder filled in from reference TRBV2 and TRBJ1-3): EPEVTQTPSHQVTQMGQEVILRCVPISNHLYFYWYRQILGQKVEFLVSFYNNEISEKSEIFDDQFSVERPDGSNFTLKIRSTKLEDSAMYFCASSTFSGNTIYFGEGSWLTVV.

This clonotype has a count of ten or more. The V and J genes are TRBV18 and TRBJ1-1; weak D call: TRBD1 (6 bases). V was clipped by 2 bases and J by 5 bases, with 15 bases between them. CDR1 KGHSH and CDR2 LQKENI come from the germline V gene. CDR3 size: 15 residues. The CDR3 here is CASSPSGGLGTEAFF. In DNA, the CDR3 is TGTGCCAGCTCACCAAGTGGGGGGCTAGGAACTGAAGCTTTCTTT.

The chain links TRBV25-1 to TRBJ2-7; 9 positions agree with TRBD2. The CDR3 extends over 19 amino acids. Losses at the gene ends were 3 bases for V and 0 bases for J; bases not matched to a gene: 15. Germline V CDR1 and CDR2: MGHDK, SYGVNS. In DNA, the CDR3 is TGTGCCAGCAGTGACGGTAGCGGGGGTGCACCTCCGTGCTCCTACGAGCAGTACTTC. Translation gives CASSDGSGGAPPCSYEQYF.

As to this clonotype: This sequence may be a read error, since a much larger clone differs from it by one base. The chain combines TRBV5-1 with TRBJ2-5; the D is unclear. CDR3 length: 13 amino acids. Germline V gene lookup returns CDR1 SGHRS and CDR2 YFSETQ. CDR3 amino acids: CASGLVGRETQYF. In nucleotides, the CDR3 is TGCGCCAGCGGCTTGGTGGGTCGGGAGACCCAGTACTTC.

The CDR3 loop is CASTRGNTIYF. The CDR3 region has the DNA TGTGCCAGCACCCGGGGAAACACCATATATTTT. The genes are TRBV12-3 or TRBV12-4 and TRBJ1-3, with unresolved D. V lost 7 bases to trimming and J lost 4 bases, with 5 bases between them. The CDR3 is 11 residues long.

The chain couples TRBV6-5 to TRBJ1-6; TRBD1 aligns across 7 bases. The CDR3 totals 16 residues. Looked up from germline, CDR1 is MNHEY and CDR2 is SVGAGI. J was trimmed by 4 bases and V by 2 bases; bases with no gene match: 5. The CDR3 DNA follows: TGTGCCAGCAGTTACCCGGGACAGAATTATAATTCACCCCTCCACTTT. It is translated as CASSYPGQNYNSPLHF.

The rearrangement links TRBV24-1 to TRBJ1-5; 10 nucleotides match TRBD1. With V trimmed by 5 bases and J by 3 bases, 6 bases remained unmatched. This CDR3 is built from 16 residues. Germline values: CDR1 KGHDR, CDR2 SFDVKD. The CDR3 loop is CATSGSGTGVNQPQHF. CDR3 DNA sequence: TGTGCCACCAGTGGGTCGGGGACAGGGGTCAATCAGCCCCAGCATTTT.

V gene TRBV7-6 combines with J gene TRBJ2-7, with a possible D match to TRBD1 (6 bases). V was cut by 8 bases and J by 6 bases, with 14 bases left in between. The CDR3 has 12 amino acids. The V gene's germline CDR1 is SGHVS and CDR2 FNYEAQ. CDR3 region: CASGPRGTEQYF. In DNA form, the CDR3 reads TGTGCCAGCGGCCCCAGGGGAACCGAGCAGTACTTC. Based on the CDR3 plus reference TRBV7-6 and TRBJ2-7, the full variable domain is GAGVSQSPRYKVTKRGQDVALRCDPISGHVSLYWYRQALGQGPEFLTYFNYEAQQDKSGLPNDRFSAERPEGSISTLTIQRTEQRDSAMYRCASGPRGTEQYFGPGTRLTVT.

This chain joins TRBV20-1 and TRBJ2-1; TRBD2 matches at 9 bases. CDR1 is DFQATT, CDR2 SNEGSKA, per germline (reference sequence). V lost 4 bases to trimming and J lost 8 bases; unmatched junction nucleotides: 6. The CDR3 runs to 13 residues. The CDR3 sequence: CSAKAGGWDEQFF. CDR3 in DNA: TGCAGTGCTAAGGCGGGAGGGTGGGATGAGCAGTTCTTC.

This clonotype was found many times. V gene TRBV7-3 combines with J gene TRBJ2-7, with 9 bases aligning to TRBD1. This CDR3 contains 14 residues. Unmatched junction bases numbered 5, after V lost 4 bases and J lost 4 bases. Germline-derived CDR1 and CDR2 are SGHTA and FQGTGA. For the CDR3, the DNA is TGTGCCAGCAGCTCCGGCGGGACAGGGTACGAGCAGTACTTC. Translating gives CASSSGGTGYEQYF.

This clonotype came up a few times. The V and J genes are TRBV7-9 and TRBJ1-5; D not resolved. There are 13 residues in the CDR3. The V gene lost 5 bases and the J gene lost 9 bases, with 14 bases spanning the gap. Germline CDR1 reads SEHNR; CDR2 reads FQNEAQ (reference sequence). CDR3 protein: CASSPLEGWPQHF. CDR3 bases: TGTGCCAGCAGCCCACTCGAGGGATGGCCCCAGCATTTT. Filled out from reference TRBV7-9 and TRBJ1-5, the complete variable domain reads DTGVSQNPRHKITKRGQNVTFRCDPISEHNRLYWYRQTLGQGPEFLTYFQNEAQLEKSRLLSDRFSAERPKGSFSTLEIQRTEQGDSAMYLCASSPLEGWPQHFGDGTRLSIL.